The rows below give T cell receptor beta chains drawn from one sample of a study of T-cell memory formation after mild COVID-19. TCRdb re-called the 5' RACE reads through MiXCR, storing one row per CDR3 protein. The table has roughly 600,000 distinct CDR3 sequences, 15% to 20% seen once; the top ten hold approximately 12%. The material sequenced was PBMCs or a T cell subset sorted from them (not recorded which). The source is an adult woman who had mild COVID-19 (a few samples of this study predate the infection). Cell type and time point are not known. Both conserved end residues are part of each CDR3. The D gene is left open where the match is weak. Expanded clones are given a class, and other clones once, few, many or no size at all.

>.|TRBJ2-7|.|TRBV29-1|10
TGCAGCGTTCGGGACTCCCCGCAGTACTTC
CSVRDSPQYF
>.|TRBJ2-7|TRBD2|TRBV7-9|16
TGTGCCAGCAGCTTCGGGGGGTGGGTACAACCGAGGGAGCAGTACTTC
CASSFGGWVQPREQYF
>many|TRBJ2-3|.|TRBV5-1|13
TGCGCCAGCAGGGGGGCCCCTGGAGATACGCAGTATTTT
CASRGAPGDTQYF
>few|TRBJ2-6|TRBD1|TRBV7-8|17
TGTGCCAGCAGCTTAAGACAGGGGAGGACTGGGGCCAACGTCCTGACTTTC
CASSLRQGRTGANVLTF
>.|TRBJ1-2|.|TRBV20-1|13
TGCAGTGCTAGTAAGCGAGCTTACTATGGCTACACCTTC
CSASKRAYYGYTF
>.|TRBJ1-1|TRBD1|TRBV4-3|15
TGCGCCAGCAGCCAAGGTCCGGGACAGGGCACTGAAGCTTTCTTT
CASSQGPGQGTEAFF
>few|TRBJ1-2|.|TRBV29-1|13
TGCAGCGCCACAGGGAAAGAGCGCTATGGCTACACCTTC
CSATGKERYGYTF
>few|TRBJ2-7|TRBD2|TRBV18|15
TGTGCCAGCTCACCACCGGGACTAGCGTCCTACGAGCAGTACTTC
CASSPPGLASYEQYF
>.|TRBJ2-7|.|TRBV12-3/TRBV12-4|15
TGTGCCAGCAGTCTCCGGGATCTGGCCTCCTACGAGCAGTACTTC
CASSLRDLASYEQYF
>few|TRBJ2-7|.|TRBV30|12
TGTGCCTGGGGGGATAACAATTACGAGCAGTACTTC
CAWGDNNYEQYF
>few|TRBJ2-3|.|TRBV20-1|18
TGCAGTGCTCGACACACACTCCCTAAGCTGGGTCTCCCAGATACGCAGTATTTT
CSARHTLPKLGLPDTQYF
>.|TRBJ2-1|TRBD2|TRBV6-2/TRBV6-3|22
TGTGCCAGCAGTTATGGTCAGCCGTTGTCCTCAGCCCGGACTAGCGGGAGACCTGAGCAGTTCTTC
CASSYGQPLSSARTSGRPEQFF
>.|TRBJ2-3|.|TRBV24-1|16
TGTGCCACCCCAAACAGGGATCCCCGTCCCACAGATACGCAGTATTTT
CATPNRDPRPTDTQYF
>.|TRBJ2-1|.|TRBV6-5|16
TGTGCCAGCAGTTACTCGTGGCAGGGATTCACCAATGAGCAGTTCTTC
CASSYSWQGFTNEQFF
>many|TRBJ1-6|.|TRBV10-3|15
TGTGCCATCAGTGATCGGGGGCCGATAAATTCACCCCTCCACTTT
CAISDRGPINSPLHF
>.|TRBJ2-2|.|TRBV5-4|16
TGTGCCAGCAGCTTGGCCGGCCAGGGAAACACCGGGGAGCTGTTTTTT
CASSLAGQGNTGELFF
>few|TRBJ2-5|TRBD2|TRBV5-1|15
TGCGCCAGCAGCACGGGACTAGCGGGAGCGGAGACCCAGTACTTC
CASSTGLAGAETQYF
>.|TRBJ2-7|TRBD1|TRBV25-1|15
TGTGCCAGCAGGGATATCGGGACAGGGTCATACGAGCAGTACTTC
CASRDIGTGSYEQYF
>.|TRBJ2-1|TRBD2|TRBV11-1|15
TGTGCCAGCAGCTTAACGCTAGCGGGGGGTAATGAGCAGTTCTTC
CASSLTLAGGNEQFF
>few|TRBJ2-7|.|TRBV7-6|14
TGTGCCAGCCATAGAGGGGGGAGTGATTACGAGCAGTACTTC
CASHRGGSDYEQYF
>few|TRBJ1-4|.|TRBV6-5|15
TGTGCCAGCAGTTCCTACCAGGATCTTGGAGAAAAACTGTTTTTT
CASSSYQDLGEKLFF
>.|TRBJ2-1|.|TRBV7-9|13
TGTGCCAGCACCCCTAGGGGTCGCCGTGAGCAGTTCTTC
CASTPRGRREQFF
>once|TRBJ1-5|.|TRBV7-2|14
TGTGCCAGCAGCTTTGCGGGGGCTGGGCAGCCCCAGCATTTT
CASSFAGAGQPQHF
>.|TRBJ1-4|.|TRBV7-2|15
TGTGCCAGCAGCTTAGTCACCGAAACCAATGAAAAACTGTTTTTT
CASSLVTETNEKLFF
>many|TRBJ2-5|TRBD1|TRBV7-9|15
TGTGCCAGCAGCTTTTGGGACAGGGGACAAGAGACCCAGTACTTC
CASSFWDRGQETQYF
>.|TRBJ2-1|.|TRBV7-3|13
TGTGCCAGCAGCTTATTCGTGGGAGTTGAGCAGTTCTTC
CASSLFVGVEQFF